This T cell receptor (beta chain) emerged from a study of human T cells and chemical hapten exposure. Study overall: Largely, small differences in pooled library volume made per-sample TCR yields vary. Study-level results: Following DPC sensitization, TCRs present above 1 in 1000 frequency showed no change.

The library gave individual cDNA molecules unique molecular identifiers. Per the original methods: Sampled TCR counts reached a median of 95,638 per sample, with values ranging from roughly 23,224 to 690,600. Using its own MiXCR run on the reads, TCRdb lists one record per CDR3 protein. The V and J calls reflect TCRdb's pipeline rather than the authors' work. The sample lists around 120,000 distinct CDR3 sequences; roughly 8.5% were seen once. The CDR3 is 14 residues long. The germline V gene has CDR1 DFQATT and CDR2 SNEGSKA (reference sequence). V shed 1 base and J shed 5 bases, with 14 bases lying between them. This clonotype was seen ten or more times. The antigen is not known. The authors' total RNA extraction used unfractionated whole blood.

The genes are TRBV20-1 and TRBJ1-1; D is uncertain. The sequenced material came from whole blood. The sequence was collected from a human donor in good health. Some clones in this sample may be carry-over from other donors' samples. Here the CDR3 reads CSARAAIGVTEAFF. The CDR3 DNA sequence: TGCAGTGCTAGAGCCGCTATCGGCGTAACTGAAGCTTTCTTT.